A selection of T cell receptor beta chains follows, all from one sample in a study of CD8 T cells in ankylosing spondylitis. One entry per CDR3 protein, called by TCRdb with MiXCR from the 5' RACE reads. The data hold about 310,000 distinct CDR3 sequences, with about a fifth observed a single time. Sequenced sample: blood, either unsorted or a sorted T cell fraction (not recorded which). These receptors all come from a female donor with ankylosing spondylitis or in good health (not recorded which). CDR3s include the opening cysteine and the closing phenylalanine or tryptophan. A D gene is named only where the DNA matches it firmly.

d_call v_call cdr3_aa
TRBD2 TRBV20-1 CSARDRGRVHRSEQYF
NA TRBV29-1 CSASDSYGYTF
TRBD2 TRBV20-1 CSANPRTRLSEQFF
TRBD2 TRBV7-2 CASSLREGGADTQYF
NA TRBV6-5 CASSYSLLSRDEQFF
TRBD1 TRBV28 CASSLTGTQETQYF
TRBD1 TRBV12-3/TRBV12-4 CASSLADRGNEQFF
TRBD1 TRBV5-1 CASSSRQGDYEQYF
TRBD2 TRBV20-1 CSAPRASGDQETQYF
NA TRBV7-2 CASSLGLSRSYNEQFF
NA TRBV9 CASSATTGQYYEQYF
NA TRBV7-2 CASSLLGFGYTF
NA TRBV12-3/TRBV12-4 CASSQTVRETQYF
TRBD1 TRBV15 CATSRRITGGARNGYTF
NA TRBV11-2 CASSRLGELQNIQYF
NA TRBV6-1 CASTFGGTGRGLGYGYTF
NA TRBV29-1 CSVDRGSEGGELFF
TRBD2 TRBV5-4 CASSFRLAGVSDTQYF
NA TRBV11-2 CASSSPLYRDPQARAFF
NA TRBV5-1 CASSFGGAGYNEQFF
TRBD2 TRBV27 CASRGSGRSYNEQFF
NA TRBV5-6 CASSRRVGDSGANVLTF
NA TRBV6-1 CASSVQRDIQYF
TRBD2 TRBV5-1 CASSLERQREGTDTQYF
NA TRBV6-6 CASSFPGSEKLFF
NA TRBV29-1 CSGELVNYGYTF
NA TRBV20-1 CSASPGANEQYF
TRBD2 TRBV6-2/TRBV6-3 CASSSRLAGTVETQYF
NA TRBV12-3/TRBV12-4 CASSLWGGDSPLHF
NA TRBV7-2 CASSAPVGTQYF
NA TRBV27 CASSLRGVLETQYF
NA TRBV11-2 CASSSTPVDTQYF
TRBD1 TRBV7-2 CASSFRDRGKRAFF
NA TRBV20-1 CSATFSDSLIQETQYF
TRBD1 TRBV7-8 CASSRRDRGNDEQYF
NA TRBV12-3/TRBV12-4 CASSPREALYEQYF
NA TRBV4-3 CASSQGLGLETQYF
NA TRBV20-1 CSASYRRLVRDEQFF